This is a list of T cell receptor beta chains from one sample in a study of blood T cell repertoires in COVID-19. TCRdb's table, derived via immunoSEQ multiplex PCR, lists solely in-frame clones and lacks some. The sample lists about 380,000 clones, roughly 77% seen once, with more than 0.85% in the top ten. The sequenced material came from peripheral blood. All receptors derive from a human donor with acute or convalescent COVID-19. The donor label of this sample is uncertain. The CDR3 runs from the conserved cysteine through the conserved F or W. The D gene is left open where the match is weak. The size field is filled for only some rows; it gives once, few, many or a size class.

size | J | V | D | CDR3 | DNA
NA | TRBJ2-5 | TRBV7-2 | TRBD1 | CASSFLGTVYQETQYF | TGTGCCAGCAGCTTCCTGGGGACAGTGTACCAAGAGACCCAGTACTTC
NA | TRBJ1-5 | TRBV30 | TRBD1 | CAWSDRGLKPQHF | TGTGCCTGGAGTGACAGGGGTTTGAAGCCCCAGCATTTT
NA | TRBJ1-6 | TRBV7-9 | NA | CASSLPSWNSPLHF | TGTGCCAGCAGCTTACCCAGTTGGAATTCACCCCTCCACTTT
NA | TRBJ1-1 | TRBV5-1 | TRBD1 | CASSPRTGVLGTEAFF | TGCGCCAGCAGCCCTAGGACAGGGGTATTGGGGACTGAAGCTTTCTTT
NA | TRBJ2-5 | TRBV6-5 | NA | CASSYLSGYQETQYF | TGTGCCAGCAGTTACCTTAGCGGCTACCAAGAGACCCAGTACTTC
NA | TRBJ1-2 | TRBV6-5 | TRBD1 | CASKPGQGRDGYTF | TGTGCCAGCAAACCGGGACAGGGGAGAGATGGCTACACCTTC
NA | TRBJ1-3 | TRBV5-6 | TRBD1 | CASSYPGGAVGNTIYF | TGTGCCAGCAGCTATCCAGGGGGCGCCGTTGGAAACACCATATATTTT
NA | TRBJ2-7 | TRBV19 | NA | CASSLGGGGKYEQYF | TGTGCCAGTAGTTTAGGGGGAGGCGGAAAATACGAGCAGTACTTC
NA | TRBJ2-1 | TRBV7-2 | NA | CASSLAGQRRTYNEQFF | TGTGCCAGCAGCTTAGCGGGTCAGCGGAGGACCTACAATGAGCAGTTCTTC
once | TRBJ2-1 | TRBV19 | TRBD1 | CASSSLDRGQPRSSYNEQFF | TGTGCCAGTAGTAGTTTGGACAGGGGGCAACCTCGGAGCTCCTACAATGAGCAGTTCTTC
NA | TRBJ2-2 | TRBV24-1 | NA | CATSDLGGADTGELFF | TGTGCCACCAGTGATCTAGGGGGGGCCGACACCGGGGAGCTGTTTTTT
NA | TRBJ2-7 | TRBV11-2 | NA | CASSLEIVREQYF | TGTGCCAGCAGCTTAGAAATAGTGAGGGAGCAGTACTTC
NA | TRBJ2-7 | TRBV29-1 | NA | CSVVRGKDEQYF | TGCAGCGTTGTGAGAGGGAAGGACGAGCAGTACTTC
NA | TRBJ1-1 | TRBV18 | NA | CASSPTRGDTEAFF | TGTGCCAGCTCACCGACCCGGGGGGACACTGAAGCTTTCTTT
NA | TRBJ1-1 | TRBV7-6 | NA | CASSLNGQMNTEAFF | TGTGCCAGCAGCTTAAACGGACAGATGAACACTGAAGCTTTCTTT
NA | TRBJ1-1 | TRBV4-1 | NA | CASSQQGSMNTEAFF | TGCGCCAGCAGCCAACAGGGGTCTATGAACACTGAAGCTTTCTTT
few | TRBJ2-1 | TRBV7-8 | NA | CASSITTGRKFF | TGTGCCAGCAGCATTACGACAGGGAGGAAATTCTTC
NA | TRBJ1-6 | TRBV18 | TRBD1 | CASSRDRANSPLHF | TGTGCCAGCTCACGGGACAGGGCGAATTCACCCCTCCACTTT
NA | TRBJ1-5 | TRBV30 | NA | CAWSEQGNQPQHF | TGTGCCTGGAGTGAGCAGGGGAATCAGCCCCAGCATTTT
NA | TRBJ2-7 | TRBV6-1 | TRBD1 | CASSDWNRGRFGEQYF | TGTGCCAGCAGTGATTGGAACAGGGGGCGTTTTGGCGAGCAGTACTTC
NA | TRBJ2-3 | TRBV7-9 | TRBD1 | CASSLEQGTTGDTQYF | TGTGCCAGCAGCTTAGAACAGGGGACCACAGGAGATACGCAGTATTTT
NA | TRBJ2-3 | TRBV7-9 | TRBD2 | CASSLGTLPLSGSTDTQYF | TGTGCCAGCAGCTTAGGAACTTTACCCCTTAGCGGGAGCACAGATACGCAGTATTTT
NA | TRBJ2-5 | TRBV30 | TRBD2 | CAWSRDRVSGAFQETQYF | TGTGCCTGGAGTAGAGACCGCGTTAGCGGGGCCTTCCAAGAGACCCAGTACTTC
NA | TRBJ2-1 | TRBV3-1/TRBV3-2 | TRBD1 | CASSQAGQGAGDNEQFF | TGTGCCAGCAGCCAAGCCGGACAGGGGGCAGGGGACAATGAGCAGTTCTTC
NA | TRBJ2-1 | TRBV6-1 | NA | CASSGPPGANYNEQFF | TGTGCCAGCAGTGGCCCCCCAGGGGCTAACTACAATGAGCAGTTCTTC
NA | TRBJ1-6 | TRBV4-2 | NA | CASSHDLGGAGSSPLHF | TGTGCCAGCAGCCACGATTTGGGAGGGGCAGGGAGTTCACCCCTCCACTTT
NA | TRBJ1-2 | TRBV2 | TRBD1 | CASSRQGARYGYTF | TGTGCCAGCAGTAGACAGGGGGCTCGGTATGGCTACACCTTC
NA | TRBJ2-3 | TRBV18 | TRBD2 | CASSPTLAGADTQYF | TGTGCCAGCTCACCAACCCTAGCGGGAGCAGATACGCAGTATTTT
NA | TRBJ2-1 | TRBV11-3 | NA | CASSRGSYNEQFF | TGTGCCAGCAGCCGGGGATCCTACAATGAGCAGTTCTTC
few | TRBJ1-2 | TRBV5-1 | TRBD1 | CASSLGGQVYTF | TGCGCCAGCAGCTTAGGGGGACAGGTCTACACCTTC
NA | TRBJ2-1 | TRBV5-1 | TRBD2 | CASSLGAGTNYNEQFF | TGCGCCAGCAGCTTGGGGGCCGGGACTAACTACAATGAGCAGTTCTTC
NA | TRBJ2-1 | TRBV3-1/TRBV3-2 | NA | CASSQERFSNEQFF | TGTGCCAGCAGCCAAGAGCGGTTCTCCAATGAGCAGTTCTTC
NA | TRBJ1-3 | TRBV3-1/TRBV3-2 | NA | CASSPRTRGSGNTIYF | TGTGCCAGCAGCCCACGGACTCGGGGATCTGGAAACACCATATATTTT
NA | TRBJ2-7 | TRBV7-2 | TRBD2 | CASSLGLAGPYEQYF | TGTGCCAGCAGCTTAGGGCTAGCGGGACCCTACGAGCAGTACTTC
NA | TRBJ2-2 | TRBV18 | TRBD2 | CASSQTSGTGELFF | TGTGCCAGCTCACAGACTAGCGGCACCGGGGAGCTGTTTTTT
NA | TRBJ2-1 | TRBV7-6 | TRBD2 | CASSAGLAGVNEQFF | TGTGCCAGCAGCGCGGGACTAGCGGGAGTCAATGAGCAGTTCTTC
NA | TRBJ2-1 | TRBV7-9 | TRBD1 | CASSLGQGATDEQFF | TGTGCCAGCAGCCTGGGACAGGGGGCTACCGATGAGCAGTTCTTC
NA | TRBJ2-1 | TRBV7-2 | TRBD2 | CASSWMGLAGFNEQFF | TGTGCCAGCAGCTGGATGGGACTAGCGGGGTTCAATGAGCAGTTCTTC
NA | TRBJ2-2 | TRBV7-9 | NA | CASSLAPRGTGELFF | TGTGCCAGCAGCTTAGCGCCAAGGGGTACCGGGGAGCTGTTTTTT
NA | TRBJ1-1 | TRBV30 | TRBD1 | CAWGTGTMNTEAFF | TGTGCCTGGGGGACAGGAACCATGAACACTGAAGCTTTCTTT
NA | TRBJ1-3 | TRBV19 | TRBD1 | CASRETGGPRNTIYF | TGTGCCAGTAGGGAGACAGGGGGACCTCGAAACACCATATATTTT
NA | TRBJ1-4 | TRBV6-6 | TRBD1 | CASSAQGGNEKLFF | TGTGCCAGCAGTGCACAGGGGGGAAATGAAAAACTGTTTTTT
NA | TRBJ1-2 | TRBV7-2 | NA | CASSLDMGGWNGYTF | TGTGCCAGCAGCTTAGATATGGGAGGATGGAATGGCTACACCTTC
NA | TRBJ2-1 | TRBV11-2 | TRBD1 | CASSSGQWKNEQFF | TGTGCCAGCAGCTCGGGACAGTGGAAGAATGAGCAGTTCTTC